What follows are 17 T cell receptor beta chains derived from one specimen sequenced in a study of PD-1 blockade in mismatch repair-deficient tumors. The method was immunoSEQ multiplex PCR; TCRdb's version includes in-frame clones alone and lacks a portion of them. This sample carries roughly 120,000 clones, roughly 90% of them seen once, and the ten largest clones take 12%. The specimen was peripheral blood, collected approximately 71 weeks after starting pembrolizumab. These TCRs come from an adult with mismatch repair-deficient cancer.

This rearrangement joins TRBV11-2 to TRBJ2-5; D gene ambiguous. Trimming took 3 bases from V and 5 from J, leaving 16 bases between them. The CDR3 runs to 15 residues. The germline CDR1 and CDR2 sequences are SGHAT and FQNNGV. This CDR3 is CASSFGPSDGETQYF. The CDR3 DNA reads as TGTGCCAGCAGCTTCGGGCCCAGCGACGGGGAGACCCAGTACTTC.

With respect to this clone: Other DNA sequences in this specimen translate into the identical CDR3. This chain joins TRBV27 and TRBJ1-1, with no clear D. Per germline, CDR1 MNHEY and CDR2 SMNVEV (reference sequence). Trimming left V 2 bases short and J 1 base short, with 5 bases between. The CDR3 sequence is 13 residues long. CDR3 region: CASSLGPNTEAFF. The CDR3, as DNA: TGTGCCAGCAGTTTAGGGCCGAACACTGAAGCTTTCTTT.

CDR3 coding DNA: TGTGCCAGCAGCCAATGGGAGCGGGGTGAGCAGTTCTTC. Translation gives CASSQWERGEQFF. This chain connects TRBV14 to TRBJ2-1; 7 nucleotides match TRBD2. Trimming removed 2 bases from V and 9 bases from J; junction bases left unmatched: 4. CDR1 and CDR2 from the germline V gene are SGHDN and FVKESK. The CDR3 length is 13 residues.

The gene calls are TRBV7-3 and TRBJ2-7, with D maybe TRBD2 (7 bases). Germline lookup yields CDR1 SGHTA and CDR2 FQGTGA. This CDR3 has 14 residues. The germline V and J ends were trimmed by 5 bases and 0 bases, with 11 bases remaining between them. As DNA, the CDR3 is TGTGCCAGCAGCCCTGGGGGGGCCTCCTACGAGCAGTACTTC. Translating it yields CASSPGGASYEQYF.

The V call is TRBV9, the J call TRBJ1-1, with 10 positions matching TRBD1. The trim removed 0 bases at V and 5 bases at J, leaving 4 bases unmatched. Germline CDR1 is SGDLS and CDR2 is YYNGEE. The CDR3 has 15 amino acids. In DNA form, the CDR3 reads TGTGCCAGCAGCGTAGGGACAGGGGGATGGACTGAAGCTTTCTTT. It translates to CASSVGTGGWTEAFF.

V gene TRBV27 combines with J gene TRBJ1-2; possibly TRBD1 for D (5 bases). Trimming cost V 1 base and J 6 bases, with 9 bases left between them. Looked up from germline, CDR1 is MNHEY and CDR2 is SMNVEV (reference sequence). The CDR3 has 13 amino acids. DNA of the CDR3: TGTGCCAGCAGTTTATTCACGGGACATGGCTACACCTTC. It yields the protein CASSLFTGHGYTF.

The chain carries TRBV19 and TRBJ1-4; 8 nucleotides line up with TRBD1. The germline gives CDR1 LNHDA, CDR2 SQIVND (reference sequence). The CDR3 loop spans 12 amino acids. The V and J ends lost 5 bases and 12 bases, in that order; junction bases with no gene match: 5. The CDR3 bases are TGTGCCAGTAGTCTACTGGGACAGGAACTGTTTTTT. Residues: CASSLLGQELFF.

The chain combines TRBV29-1 with TRBJ2-7, with TRBD1 matching over 7 bases. Trimming removed 3 bases from V and 6 bases from J; junction bases left unmatched: 8. The CDR3 spans 13 residues. CDR1 SQVTM and CDR2 ANQGSEA come from the germline V gene. The CDR3 region has the DNA TGCAGCGTTGACAGGGGGTGGGGATCCGAGCAGTACTTC. Amino acids: CSVDRGWGSEQYF.

J is TRBJ2-7 and V is TRBV10-3; TRBD1 matches 7 bases. The CDR3 sequence is 14 residues long. Germline loops: CDR1 ENHRY, CDR2 SYGVKD. Trimming cost V 6 bases and J 2 bases; bases outside gene matches: 7. The CDR3 DNA reads TGTGCCATCAGGAAGGGGGCTCCCACCTACGAGCAGTACTTC. This sequence encodes CAIRKGAPTYEQYF.

The gene calls are TRBV19 and TRBJ2-1; the D gene could be TRBD1 or TRBD2 (6 bases each). Trimming cost V 5 bases and J 3 bases, with 11 bases left between them. The CDR3 consists of 14 residues. Germline V gene lookup returns CDR1 LNHDA and CDR2 SQIVND (reference sequence). The DNA of the CDR3 is TGTGCCAGTAGTTACGGGGGCATCTACAATGAGCAGTTCTTC. It specifies CASSYGGIYNEQFF.

This clone was picked up one time. This chain joins TRBV7-9 and TRBJ2-5; D may match TRBD1 or TRBD2 (5 bases each). Germline assignment: CDR1 SEHNR and CDR2 FQNEAQ (reference sequence). Trimming removed 4 bases from V and 0 bases from J, with 12 bases in between. This CDR3 comprises 15 residues. The CDR3 coding sequence is TGTGCCAGCAGCTACGGGGCGTGGGACCAAGAGACCCAGTACTTC. It encodes CASSYGAWDQETQYF.

The rearrangement links TRBV7-2 to TRBJ2-7, with D unclear. This CDR3 is 13 amino acids long. V was pared by 1 base and J by 4 bases, with 8 bases between. CDR1 SGHTA and CDR2 FQGNSA come from the germline V gene. The CDR3 region has the DNA TGTGCCAGCAGCTTAGGACCATTTTACGAGCAGTACTTC. It specifies CASSLGPFYEQYF.

The genes are TRBV5-1 and TRBJ2-6; TRBD2 aligns across 7 bases. CDR1 SGHRS and CDR2 YFSETQ come from the germline V gene. The CDR3 consists of 16 residues. Germline trimming cut 0 bases from V and 3 bases from J; bases unmatched to any gene: 3. The CDR3 here is CASSLVGGSGANVLTF. In DNA, the CDR3 is TGCGCCAGCAGCTTGGTTGGCGGGAGTGGGGCCAACGTCCTGACTTTC.

The chain links TRBV19 to TRBJ2-5; 10 bases agree with TRBD2. The CDR3 is 15 amino acids. The V gene's germline CDR1 is LNHDA and CDR2 SQIVND (reference sequence). With 2 bases clipped from V and 5 bases from J, the junction kept 5 bases outside the gene matches. CDR3 region: CASSILAGASETQYF. Written as DNA, the CDR3 is TGTGCCAGTAGTATACTAGCGGGAGCGTCTGAGACCCAGTACTTC.

J is TRBJ1-1 and V is TRBV6-1; 7 positions agree with TRBD1. The length of the CDR3 is 15 residues. Germline CDR1 and CDR2: MNHNS and SASEGT. The ends lost 8 bases at V and 1 base at J; junction bases unmatched: 10. The CDR3 DNA follows: TGTGCCAGCCCTCCGAGGGACAGAAAGAACACTGAAGCTTTCTTT. It yields the protein CASPPRDRKNTEAFF.

The gene calls are TRBV5-4 and TRBJ2-7; D might be TRBD2 (6 bases). CDR3 length: 12 amino acids. Per germline, CDR1 SGHNT and CDR2 YYREEE (reference sequence). Trimming shortened V by 2 bases and J by 7 bases, and 10 bases separated the two germline ends. CDR3 bases: TGTGCCAGCAGCTTTGCAGGGAGGGAGCAGTACTTC. Translating it yields CASSFAGREQYF.

V is TRBV7-9 and J is TRBJ2-3; D unresolved. The CDR3 spans 13 residues. The germline CDR1 and CDR2 sequences are SEHNR and FQNEAQ (reference sequence). Deletions cut 5 bases from V and 4 bases from J, with 10 bases between. This CDR3 is CASSSQNADTQYF. CDR3 nucleotides: TGTGCCAGCAGCAGCCAAAATGCAGATACGCAGTATTTT.